This TCR beta chain stems from a study of molecular identifiers for immune sequencing clone quantification. In preparing bulk TCR libraries, previously described methods and listed TCR primers were used. TCRdb redid the calling of the PCR reads with MiXCR, one entry per CDR3 protein. The data show some 590,000 distinct CDR3 sequences, with 25% seen just once and 0.7% to 0.95% held by the top ten. Germline lookup yields CDR1 MNHNY and CDR2 SVGAGI (reference sequence). Trimming took off 0 bases at V and 5 bases at J, with 8 bases between the two ends. CDR3 length: 13 residues. Between roughly 20,000 and 1,100,000 sorted cells, with 10%, 30% or 50% RNA, yielded naive CD8 libraries. Naive CD8 T cells were sorted, and the gate applied was CD8+CD4-CCR7+CD45RA+.

This chain joins TRBV6-6 and TRBJ2-7, with no clear D. The sequencing sample was made of naive CD8+ T cells from blood, with Jurkat cell RNA spiked in. Subset specified: FACS-sorted CD8+CD4-CCR7+CD45RA+ naive T cells. The source is a human donor in good health. Some libraries in this study had Jurkat cell RNA spiked in. The CDR3 loop reads CASSYSFSDEQYF. DNA of the CDR3: TGTGCCAGCAGTTACTCGTTTTCGGACGAGCAGTACTTC.